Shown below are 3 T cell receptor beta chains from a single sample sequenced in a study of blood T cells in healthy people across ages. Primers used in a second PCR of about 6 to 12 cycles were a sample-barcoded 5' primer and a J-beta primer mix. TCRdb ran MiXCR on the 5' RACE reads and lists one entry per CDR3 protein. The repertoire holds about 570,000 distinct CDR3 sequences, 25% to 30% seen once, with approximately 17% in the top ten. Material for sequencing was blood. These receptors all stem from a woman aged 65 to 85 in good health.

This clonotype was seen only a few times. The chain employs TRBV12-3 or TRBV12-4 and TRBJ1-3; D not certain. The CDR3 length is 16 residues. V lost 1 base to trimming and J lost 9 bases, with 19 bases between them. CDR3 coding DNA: TGTGCCAGCAGTTTAGTGATGTCGGATCTAGGTACCACCATATATTTT. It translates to CASSLVMSDLGTTIYF.

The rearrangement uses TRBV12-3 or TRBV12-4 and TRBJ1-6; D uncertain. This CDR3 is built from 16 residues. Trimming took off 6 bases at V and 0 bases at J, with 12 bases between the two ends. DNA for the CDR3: TGTGCCAGCAGAAGAGGGCCCAGCTCCTATAATTCACCCCTCCACTTT. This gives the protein CASRRGPSSYNSPLHF.

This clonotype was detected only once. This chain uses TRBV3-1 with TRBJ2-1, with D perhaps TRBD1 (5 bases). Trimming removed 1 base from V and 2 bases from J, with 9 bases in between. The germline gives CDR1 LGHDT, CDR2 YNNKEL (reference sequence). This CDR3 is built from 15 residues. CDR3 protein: CASSQGKGTYNEQFF. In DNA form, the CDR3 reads TGTGCCAGCAGCCAAGGGAAGGGGACCTACAATGAGCAGTTCTTC.